This passage covers 32 T cell receptor beta chains from one sample sequenced in a study of OX40 agonist ivuxolimab in advanced cancers. Measured with immunoSEQ multiplex PCR; TCRdb has only the in-frame clones, and not every one. The sample holds 70,000 to 80,000 clones, over 90% seen once. This material consisted of CD4+ or CD8+ T cells sorted from blood, taken in a trial of the OX40 agonist ivuxolimab. Receptors originate from an adult with an advanced solid tumor such as melanoma, head and neck, liver or kidney cancer.

This rearrangement joins TRBV5-4 to TRBJ2-7; the D is unclear. The length of the CDR3 is 12 residues. V was cut by 1 base and J by 3 bases, with 5 bases left in between. CDR1 is SGHNT, CDR2 YYREEE, per germline (reference sequence). CDR3 in DNA: TGTGCCAGCAGCTTGACCGGCTACGAGCAGTACTTC. Translated: CASSLTGYEQYF.

This clone was counted once. The rearrangement joins TRBV19 to TRBJ2-2; a possible D gene is TRBD2 (7 bases). This CDR3 comprises 14 residues. CDR1 is LNHDA, CDR2 SQIVND, per germline (reference sequence). V lost 3 bases, J lost 6 bases, and 11 bases lay in between. CDR3 sequence (DNA): TGTGCCAGTAGTATGGGGGGGGCCCCCGGGGAGCTGTTTTTT. Protein: CASSMGGAPGELFF.

The V gene is TRBV6-1, the J gene TRBJ2-5; D unresolved. CDR1 is MNHNS and CDR2 is SASEGT in the germline V gene. This CDR3 is built from 14 residues. Trimming took off 3 bases at V and 10 bases at J, with 18 bases between the two ends. The CDR3 DNA follows: TGTGCCAGCAGTGAGGGCCCCGGGTATATGAGCCAGTACTTC. This codes for CASSEGPGYMSQYF.

V usage is TRBV15 and J usage is TRBJ2-5, with D maybe TRBD1 (6 bases). The DNA end favors TRBJ2-7, so the J call may be wrong. The CDR3 runs 14 residues. CDR1 and CDR2 (germline): LNHNV, YYDKDF (reference sequence). DNA for the CDR3: TGTGCCACCAGCATAACAGGGAGCACCTACGAGCAGTACTTC. This codes for CATSITGSTYEQYF.

The chain couples TRBV6-5 to TRBJ2-7; D is undetermined. Germline-derived CDR1 and CDR2 are MNHEY and SVGAGI. V lost 6 bases and J lost 3, with 12 bases in between. The CDR3 covers 13 residues. The CDR3 here is CASRDGPLYEQYF. Here the CDR3 DNA reads TGTGCCAGCAGGGACGGACCGCTCTACGAGCAGTACTTC.

The chain employs TRBV7-3 and TRBJ1-1; D is ambiguous. With 5 bases removed from V and 3 bases from J, the gap between germline ends came to 13 bases. In germline, CDR1 is SGHTA, CDR2 FQGTGA. The CDR3 covers 14 residues. The CDR3 DNA reads TGTGCCAGCAGCCCCGCGGGCTATGACACTGAAGCTTTCTTT. It codes for CASSPAGYDTEAFF.

CDR3: CASSRLAGGYNEQFF. The CDR3 nucleotides read TGTGCCAGCAGCCGACTAGCGGGAGGGTACAATGAGCAGTTCTTC. The chain has TRBV7-6 and TRBJ2-1, with 14 bases matching TRBD2. Germline loops: CDR1 SGHVS, CDR2 FNYEAQ. V dropped 5 bases and J dropped 4; count of bases not matched to a gene: 1. The CDR3 is made up of 15 amino acids.

Concerning this clone itself: The junction shows a germline mismatch at one end, possibly a read error. The V and J genes are TRBV7-7 and TRBJ1-1, with D maybe TRBD1 (5 bases). Germline assignment: CDR1 SSHAT and CDR2 FNYEAQ (reference sequence). There are 13 residues in the CDR3. DNA for the CDR3: TGTGCTAGCAGCTTCAGGGAGGGGACTGAAGCTTTCTTT. It specifies CASSFREGTEAFF. The whole variable domain, filled in from reference TRBV7-7 and TRBJ1-1, reads GAGVSQSPRYKVTKRGQDVTLRCDPISSHATLYWYQQALGQGPEFLTYFNYEAQPDKSGLPSDRFSAERPEGSISTLTIQRTEQRDSAMYRCASSFREGTEAFFGQGTRLTVV.

The V call is TRBV5-1, the J call TRBJ1-2, with TRBD1 matching 7 bases. This CDR3 is 13 amino acids long. Germline CDR1 reads SGHRS; CDR2 reads YFSETQ. V lost 4 bases and J lost 3; bases outside the gene matches: 3. The CDR3 spells CASSPTGYYGYTF. The CDR3 DNA reads as TGCGCCAGCAGCCCGACAGGGTACTATGGCTACACCTTC.

The chain combines TRBV29-1 with TRBJ2-7; 11 bases align to TRBD2. J lost 0 bases, V lost 6 bases, and 4 bases had no gene match. Germline lookup yields CDR1 SQVTM and CDR2 ANQGSEA. The CDR3 loop spans 14 amino acids. The CDR3 protein is CSVPGTSGSYEQYF. The CDR3 DNA reads as TGCAGCGTGCCCGGGACTAGCGGCTCCTACGAGCAGTACTTC.

The genes are TRBV6-1 and TRBJ2-7; 9 bases fit TRBD2. CDR1 and CDR2 from the germline V gene are MNHNS and SASEGT. The CDR3 contains 14 residues. V shed 7 bases, J shed 2 bases, and the junction held 6 bases outside the gene matches. CDR3 bases: TGTGCCAGCAACCCGGCGGGGGGGCCCTACGAGCAGTACTTC. It codes for CASNPAGGPYEQYF.

V gene TRBV10-3 combines with J gene TRBJ1-1; the D gene is possibly TRBD1 (5 bases). Germline CDR1 ENHRY, CDR2 SYGVKD. V shed 1 base and J shed 5 bases, with 11 bases lying between them. This CDR3 has 14 amino acids. CDR3 nucleotide sequence: TGTGCCATCAGTGAGTGGCAGGGCCGGACTGAAGCTTTCTTT. It is translated as CAISEWQGRTEAFF.

About this clone itself: A read error may account for a junction end that differs from germline. This rearrangement joins TRBV2 to TRBJ1-2; D uncertain. Germline V lookup: CDR1 SNHLY, CDR2 FYNNEI. There are 13 residues in the CDR3. CDR3 nucleotides: TGTGCCAGCACTGAAGGGCGGCATTATGGCTACACCTTC. This encodes CASTEGRHYGYTF.

This clone has only a few counts. The chain couples TRBV27 to TRBJ1-1, with no clear D. From germline, CDR1 is MNHEY and CDR2 SMNVEV (reference sequence). V gave up 4 bases and J gave up 5 bases, with 14 bases separating them. This CDR3 comprises 14 residues. CDR3 sequence: CASSWLSDGTEAFF. As DNA, the CDR3 is TGTGCCAGCAGTTGGTTAAGTGACGGGACTGAAGCTTTCTTT.

V and J are TRBV6-5 and TRBJ1-2; no reliable D call. V was trimmed by 4 bases and J by 3 bases, leaving 12 bases between them. From germline, CDR1 is MNHEY and CDR2 SVGAGI. This CDR3 contains 14 residues. The CDR3 DNA sequence: TGTGCCAGCAGTTCGGCGGGAGTCGACTATGGCTACACCTTC. Translation: CASSSAGVDYGYTF.

This sequence joins TRBV19 and TRBJ2-4; D perhaps matches TRBD2 (6 bases). Per the germline V gene, CDR1 is LNHDA and CDR2 is SQIVND (reference sequence). This CDR3 has 13 residues. V lost 6 bases and J 7 bases, leaving 13 bases between the germline ends. This CDR3 is CASSPSGRNIQYF. For the CDR3, the DNA is TGTGCCAGTAGCCCCTCGGGGAGGAACATTCAGTACTTC.

This chain links TRBV10-2 with TRBJ1-4; weak D call: TRBD1 (5 bases). V gave up 4 bases and J gave up 5 bases, with 14 bases separating them. This CDR3 spans 15 amino acids. Germline values: CDR1 WSHSY, CDR2 SAAADI. The CDR3 DNA is TGCGCCAGCAGTGGGTCCGGGACGATAAATGAAAAACTGTTTTTT. As protein: CASSGSGTINEKLFF.

This rearrangement joins TRBV19 to TRBJ2-7; D not certain. V lost 7 bases, J lost 3 bases, and 7 bases lay in between. Germline loops: CDR1 LNHDA, CDR2 SQIVND (reference sequence). This CDR3 has 11 amino acids. The CDR3 reads CASNGGYEQYF. The CDR3 coding sequence is TGTGCCAGTAACGGTGGCTACGAGCAGTACTTC.

The V gene is TRBV29-1, the J gene TRBJ1-2; TRBD1 aligns across 7 bases. Germline V gene lookup returns CDR1 SQVTM and CDR2 ANQGSEA. Trimming removed 2 bases from V and 8 bases from J; junction bases left unmatched: 5. The CDR3 sequence is 12 residues long. CDR3: CSVELGTAGYTF. The CDR3 DNA reads TGCAGCGTTGAATTGGGGACAGCAGGCTACACCTTC.

This clone came up once. The chain uses TRBV6-5 and TRBJ1-1, with 9 bases lining up with TRBD1. The trim removed 4 bases at V and 2 bases at J, leaving 5 bases unmatched. The CDR3 contains 15 residues. CDR1 is MNHEY, CDR2 SVGAGI, per germline. CDR3 DNA sequence: TGTGCCAGCAGTTTGTCGACAGGGGGAAACACTGAAGCTTTCTTT. It specifies CASSLSTGGNTEAFF.

Here the CDR3 DNA reads TGTGCCAGCAGCTTAGTCGGTAGCGGGGAGCAGTACTTC. This gives the protein CASSLVGSGEQYF. The rearrangement links TRBV13 to TRBJ2-7, with 7 bases identical to TRBD2. The CDR3 loop spans 13 amino acids. CDR1 and CDR2 from the germline V gene are PRHDT and FYEKMQ (reference sequence). The V gene end was trimmed by 1 base and the J gene end by 7 bases; junction bases not matched to a gene: 4.

For the CDR3, the DNA is TGCGCCAGCAGCCAAGATGCCGTGGGGAAATCCTACGAGCAGTACTTC. Amino acids: CASSQDAVGKSYEQYF. This chain uses TRBV4-1 with TRBJ2-7; D is ambiguous. The CDR3 extends over 16 amino acids. Germline V lookup: CDR1 MGHRA, CDR2 YSYEKL. Trimming stripped 0 bases from V and 1 base from J, with 13 bases between.

This sequence joins TRBV27 and TRBJ2-3; 10 bases agree with TRBD2. This CDR3 region has 17 residues. CDR1 is MNHEY, CDR2 SMNVEV, per germline (reference sequence). The V segment lost 2 bases and the J segment 2 bases; nucleotides outside the gene matches: 7. The CDR3 nucleotides are TGTGCCAGCAGTTTAAGGGTGACTAGCGGGTACACAGATACGCAGTATTTT. Its translation is CASSLRVTSGYTDTQYF.

The V and J genes are TRBV27 and TRBJ2-3; a possible D gene is TRBD1 (6 bases). Trimming left V 5 bases short and J 0 bases short, with 9 bases between. There are 14 residues in the CDR3. Germline V CDR1 and CDR2: MNHEY, SMNVEV (reference sequence). The CDR3 DNA sequence: TGTGCCAGCAGTCACGGGACAAGCACAGATACGCAGTATTTT. It specifies CASSHGTSTDTQYF.

In this sample, this clone turned up a few times. V gene TRBV9 combines with J gene TRBJ1-6, with D possibly matching TRBD1 (5 bases). The CDR3 loop spans 14 amino acids. V lost 3 bases to trimming and J lost 8 bases, with 12 bases between them. Germline-derived CDR1 and CDR2 are SGDLS and YYNGEE. The CDR3 DNA reads TGTGCCAGCAGCGCCGGGACGGAGTATTCACCCCTCCACTTT. Protein product: CASSAGTEYSPLHF.

This sequence joins TRBV10-1 and TRBJ1-1, with D tentatively TRBD1 (6 bases). CDR3 length: 14 amino acids. Trimming pared 4 bases from V and 6 bases from J, leaving 15 bases between. Germline CDR1 reads WNHNN; CDR2 reads SYGVQD (reference sequence). As DNA, the CDR3 is TGCGCCAGCAGTGGACCGGGATCAGGGGCTGAAGCTTTCTTT. Translated: CASSGPGSGAEAFF.

This sequence joins TRBV27 and TRBJ2-3; 14 positions agree with TRBD2. Trimming cost V 7 bases and J 9 bases; bases outside gene matches: 9. CDR1 and CDR2 (germline): MNHEY, SMNVEV (reference sequence). This CDR3 region has 15 residues. This chain's CDR3 is CASIGLAGGLGTQYF. The CDR3 DNA reads as TGTGCCAGCATAGGACTAGCGGGGGGCCTAGGGACGCAGTATTTT.

This clone was observed a few times. V is TRBV4-1 and J is TRBJ2-7, with TRBD2 as a possible D gene (6 bases). The CDR3 spans 11 residues. Germline loops: CDR1 MGHRA, CDR2 YSYEKL. V lost 1 base to trimming and J lost 12 bases, with 10 bases between them. CDR3 DNA sequence: TGCGCCAGCAGCCAAGGACTAGGCTGGTACTTC. Its protein is CASSQGLGWYF.

The J gene is TRBJ2-3, the V gene TRBV4-3; D unresolved. V was pared by 0 bases and J by 2 bases, with 12 bases between. Germline CDR1 reads LGHNA; CDR2 reads YSLEER. This CDR3 spans 16 amino acids. CDR3 sequence (DNA): TGCGCCAGCAGCCAAGATTTGGCCTATCTCACAGATACGCAGTATTTT. Protein: CASSQDLAYLTDTQYF.

The chain carries TRBV7-2 and TRBJ2-7; 11 bases map to TRBD2. J gave up 2 bases and V 5 bases, and 5 bases lay outside the gene matches. The CDR3 contains 15 residues. The germline V gene encodes CDR1 SGHTA and CDR2 FQGNSA. This CDR3 reads CASSPTSGGTYEQYF. The CDR3 DNA is TGTGCCAGCAGCCCTACTAGCGGGGGCACCTACGAGCAGTACTTC. Full variable domain (outside the CDR3, taken from reference TRBV7-2 and TRBJ2-7): GAGVSQSPSNKVTEKGKDVELRCDPISGHTALYWYRQSLGQGLEFLIYFQGNSAPDKSGLPSDRFSAERTGGSVSTLTIQRTQQEDSAVYLCASSPTSGGTYEQYFGPGTRLTVT.

The chain recombines TRBV28 with TRBJ2-7, with D perhaps TRBD1 (6 bases). Germline-derived CDR1 and CDR2 are MDHEN and SYDVKM. The V and J ends lost 4 bases and 7 bases respectively, with 11 bases between them. The CDR3 is 12 amino acids. CDR3 sequence: CASSSLTGEQYF. The CDR3 region has the DNA TGTGCCAGCAGTTCCTTAACAGGGGAGCAGTACTTC.

The chain couples TRBV30 to TRBJ1-2; TRBD1 aligns across 11 bases. There are 18 residues in the CDR3. With 0 bases clipped from V and 8 bases from J, the junction kept 17 bases outside the gene matches. In germline, CDR1 is GTSNPN, CDR2 SVGIG (reference sequence). This chain's CDR3 is CAWSVTRTGGLSESGYTF. The CDR3 DNA follows: TGTGCCTGGAGTGTAACCCGGACAGGGGGCCTCTCCGAATCCGGCTACACCTTC.